Listed below are T cell receptor beta chains from one sample, sequenced in a study of cytomegalovirus exposure and HLA in healthy donors. Sequencing used immunoSEQ multiplex PCR; TCRdb keeps in-frame clones, though not all of them. This table holds roughly 93,000 clones, 70% to 80% found once. Input material: PBMCs. The source of these receptors is a man younger than 30 in good health and CMV-seropositive. Both conserved end residues are part of each CDR3. The D gene is left open where the match is weak. The size field is filled for only some rows; it gives once, few, many or a size class.

j_call: TRBJ1-5; clone_size: NA; d_call: NA; v_call: TRBV25-1; cdr3_aa: CASSGRESNRPQHF; cdr3_nt: TGTGCCAGCAGTGGGAGGGAGAGCAATCGGCCCCAGCATTTT
j_call: TRBJ2-5; clone_size: NA; d_call: TRBD1; v_call: TRBV11-3; cdr3_aa: CASSGNRGGSETQYF; cdr3_nt: TGTGCCAGCAGTGGGAACAGGGGCGGGTCGGAGACCCAGTACTTC
j_call: TRBJ2-1; clone_size: once; d_call: TRBD2; v_call: TRBV6-1; cdr3_aa: CASNLAGGPNEQFF; cdr3_nt: TGTGCCAGCAACCTAGCGGGGGGCCCCAATGAGCAGTTCTTC
j_call: TRBJ1-4; clone_size: once; d_call: TRBD1; v_call: TRBV27; cdr3_aa: CASSSHHRGLSEKLFF; cdr3_nt: TGTGCCAGCAGTTCCCATCACAGGGGGCTCAGTGAAAAACTGTTTTTT
j_call: TRBJ2-7; clone_size: NA; d_call: NA; v_call: TRBV5-1; cdr3_aa: CASSLSGGTTSYEQYF; cdr3_nt: TGCGCCAGCAGCTTGTCAGGAGGCACGACCTCCTACGAGCAGTACTTC
j_call: TRBJ2-7; clone_size: NA; d_call: NA; v_call: TRBV30; cdr3_aa: CAWSGLANEQYF; cdr3_nt: TGTGCCTGGAGTGGCTTAGCCAACGAGCAGTACTTC
j_call: TRBJ2-6; clone_size: few; d_call: NA; v_call: TRBV9; cdr3_aa: CASTRTADSGANVLTF; cdr3_nt: TGTGCCAGCACCAGGACAGCCGACTCTGGGGCCAACGTCCTGACTTTC
j_call: TRBJ2-7; clone_size: NA; d_call: NA; v_call: TRBV4-1; cdr3_aa: CASSPMGGYEQYF; cdr3_nt: TGCGCCAGCAGCCCCATGGGGGGCTACGAGCAGTACTTC
j_call: TRBJ1-6; clone_size: NA; d_call: TRBD1; v_call: TRBV5-8; cdr3_aa: CASSPRQGAGSPLHF; cdr3_nt: TGTGCCAGCAGCCCCCGGCAGGGGGCCGGTTCACCCCTCCACTTT
j_call: TRBJ2-3; clone_size: NA; d_call: NA; v_call: TRBV7-2; cdr3_aa: CASSLYNSDTQYF; cdr3_nt: TGTGCCAGCAGCTTATATAACTCAGATACGCAGTATTTT
j_call: TRBJ1-1; clone_size: NA; d_call: NA; v_call: TRBV6-5; cdr3_aa: CASRVRGRNTEAFF; cdr3_nt: TGTGCCAGCAGGGTCCGGGGTCGGAACACTGAAGCTTTCTTT
j_call: TRBJ2-7; clone_size: NA; d_call: TRBD1; v_call: TRBV2; cdr3_aa: CASSSGQGRNEQYF; cdr3_nt: TGTGCCAGCAGTTCGGGACAGGGGAGGAACGAGCAGTACTTC
j_call: TRBJ2-3; clone_size: NA; d_call: TRBD2; v_call: TRBV7-2; cdr3_aa: CASSLRTRGGTDTQYF; cdr3_nt: TGTGCCAGCAGCTTACGCACGCGGGGGGGCACAGATACGCAGTATTTT
j_call: TRBJ1-1; clone_size: NA; d_call: NA; v_call: TRBV5-1; cdr3_aa: CASSFSQGASTEAFF; cdr3_nt: TGCGCCAGCAGCTTTTCTCAGGGTGCTTCCACTGAAGCTTTCTTT
j_call: TRBJ2-1; clone_size: NA; d_call: TRBD2; v_call: TRBV9; cdr3_aa: CASSPRVAGTNEQFF; cdr3_nt: TGTGCCAGCAGCCCCCGAGTAGCGGGAACCAATGAGCAGTTCTTC
j_call: TRBJ2-1; clone_size: many; d_call: NA; v_call: TRBV30; cdr3_aa: CAWSRAAKEQFF; cdr3_nt: TGTGCCTGGAGTCGAGCGGCCAAGGAGCAGTTCTTC
j_call: TRBJ1-1; clone_size: once; d_call: NA; v_call: TRBV5-5; cdr3_aa: CASSRGVQASTEAFF; cdr3_nt: TGTGCCAGCAGCCGGGGAGTCCAGGCGAGCACTGAAGCTTTCTTT
j_call: TRBJ1-2; clone_size: few; d_call: NA; v_call: TRBV27; cdr3_aa: CASRGTGNYGYTF; cdr3_nt: TGTGCCAGCAGGGGTACGGGGAACTATGGCTACACCTTC
j_call: TRBJ2-3; clone_size: NA; d_call: TRBD2; v_call: TRBV9; cdr3_aa: CASSVGRGVRDTQYF; cdr3_nt: TGTGCCAGCAGCGTAGGTCGGGGGGTCCGAGATACGCAGTATTTT
j_call: TRBJ2-7; clone_size: NA; d_call: TRBD2; v_call: TRBV30; cdr3_aa: CAWSPLAGGPSSYEQYF; cdr3_nt: TGTGCCTGGAGTCCCCTAGCGGGGGGACCAAGCTCCTACGAGCAGTACTTC
j_call: TRBJ2-7; clone_size: few; d_call: NA; v_call: TRBV28; cdr3_aa: CASSSRDLDTYEQYF; cdr3_nt: TGTGCCAGCAGTTCACGGGACTTAGATACCTACGAGCAGTACTTC
j_call: TRBJ2-5; clone_size: NA; d_call: NA; v_call: TRBV21-1; cdr3_aa: CASSTWTGQETQYF; cdr3_nt: TGTGCCAGCAGCACCTGGACAGGGCAAGAGACCCAGTACTTC
j_call: TRBJ2-1; clone_size: NA; d_call: NA; v_call: TRBV13; cdr3_aa: CASSLEGGGHEQFF; cdr3_nt: TGTGCCAGCAGCTTAGAAGGGGGTGGTCATGAGCAGTTCTTC
j_call: TRBJ1-1; clone_size: few; d_call: NA; v_call: TRBV25-1; cdr3_aa: CASSGGGIRNTEAFF; cdr3_nt: TGTGCCAGCAGCGGCGGGGGCATAAGGAACACTGAAGCTTTCTTT